Here is one T cell receptor beta chain with its context. This sample was included in a study of blood T cell repertoires in COVID-19. Study details: Sites in the United States, Italy and Spain provided acute and convalescent COVID-19 samples. PBMCs, B-cell-depleted T cells, or T cells provided the cDNA or gDNA that made up the material.

Repertoires were generated with immunoSEQ multiplex PCR, while TCRdb's copy carries only in-frame clones and drops some. The sample records some 93,000 clones, approximately 83% being singletons. Germline CDR1 is MNHNY and CDR2 is SVGAGI (reference sequence). The CDR3 covers 14 residues. Trimming cost V 6 bases and J 5 bases, with 14 bases left between them. The sequencing sample was made of peripheral blood. This receptor was obtained from a man aged 55 to 69 with acute or convalescent COVID-19. The V gene is TRBV6-6, the J gene TRBJ2-1; D is perhaps TRBD2 (5 bases). The DNA of the CDR3 is TGTGCCAGCAGCATAAATCCCGGGAACAATGAGCAGTTCTTC. Its protein is CASSINPGNNEQFF.